Below, 15 T cell receptor beta chains from the same sample are listed, as sequenced in a study of long-term antiretroviral therapy in people with HIV (dated by TCRdb to between 2021 and 2024). The immunoSEQ hsTCRB v3.0 assay was used at survey level resolution for TRB variable region sequencing. TCRdb's version of the immuneACCESS table is confined to in-frame rearrangements and falls short of the full clone set. An unresolved V gene accounts for under half of the shortfall where checked; the remainder is of unknown origin. The table for this sample lists tens of thousands of clones; roughly 77% of them were counted only once. The ten largest clones capture roughly 3.2% of the sample. This sample comprised unsorted PBMCs, obtained 1.9 years after starting antiretroviral therapy. The source is a man aged 18 to 35 with HIV.

This sequence joins TRBV6-5 and TRBJ2-5; tentative D call: TRBD1 (7 bases). Germline V CDR1 and CDR2: MNHEY, SVGAGI. There are 15 residues in the CDR3. Between the trimmed V and J ends, which lost 5 bases and 5 bases, there was a span of 18 bases. The CDR3, as DNA: TGTGCCAGCAGTACAACCTTTCAGGGGGGTGAGACCCAGTACTTC. Its translation is CASSTTFQGGETQYF.

The rearrangement uses TRBV19 and TRBJ2-7, with 8 bases matching TRBD1. This CDR3 is built from 16 residues. CDR1 is LNHDA, CDR2 SQIVND, per germline (reference sequence). V was clipped by 11 bases and J by 1 base; unmatched bases: 16. The CDR3 coding sequence is TGTGCCTCACAAAAAGAGGCAGGGGGCTTTTCCTACGAGCAGTACTTC. It translates to CASQKEAGGFSYEQYF.

The V gene is TRBV5-1, the J gene TRBJ2-3; D is undetermined. V lost 2 bases and J 0 bases, leaving 1 base between the germline ends. CDR1 is SGHRS and CDR2 is YFSETQ in the germline V gene. This CDR3 comprises 12 residues. CDR3 residues: CASSLSTDTQYF. For the CDR3, the DNA is TGCGCCAGCAGCTTAAGCACAGATACGCAGTATTTT.

This chain links TRBV2 with TRBJ1-1, with D uncertain. CDR3 size: 14 residues. Germline CDR1 and CDR2: SNHLY and FYNNEI. V gave up 4 bases and J gave up 3 bases, with 12 bases separating them. The CDR3 nucleotides read TGTGCCAGCAGTGGGAGGATGTGGGACACTGAAGCTTTCTTT. Its translation is CASSGRMWDTEAFF. The variable domain in full, completed from reference TRBV2 and TRBJ1-1, reads EPEVTQTPSHQVTQMGQEVILRCVPISNHLYFYWYRQILGQKVEFLVSFYNNEISEKSEIFDDQFSVERPDGSNFTLKIRSTKLEDSAMYFCASSGRMWDTEAFFGQGTRLTVV.

The rearrangement joins TRBV28 to TRBJ1-3; D gene ambiguous. The V gene's germline CDR1 is MDHEN and CDR2 SYDVKM. Deletions cut 2 bases from V and 11 bases from J, with 13 bases between. This CDR3 is 13 amino acids long. The DNA of the CDR3 is TGTGCCAGCAGTTTAGGGCGTCCTACGGCCATATATTTT. It specifies CASSLGRPTAIYF.

This chain connects TRBV25-1 to TRBJ1-1; D call uncertain. The CDR3 loop spans 11 amino acids. Germline values: CDR1 MGHDK, CDR2 SYGVNS. Trimming shortened V by 3 bases and J by 7 bases, and 6 bases separated the two germline ends. The CDR3 sequence: CASSDVVEAFF. Here the CDR3 DNA reads TGTGCCAGCAGTGATGTAGTTGAAGCTTTCTTT.

The V call is TRBV14, the J call TRBJ1-4; TRBD1 matches at 10 bases. The germline V gene encodes CDR1 SGHDN and CDR2 FVKESK. The length of the CDR3 is 18 residues. V dropped 5 bases and J dropped 0; count of bases not matched to a gene: 9. CDR3 sequence: CASSIRDRGWATNEKLFF. CDR3 in DNA: TGTGCCAGCAGCATCCGGGACAGGGGATGGGCAACTAATGAAAAACTGTTTTTT. Supplemented by reference TRBV14 and TRBJ1-4, the full variable domain reads EAGVTQFPSHSVIEKGQTVTLRCDPISGHDNLYWYRRVMGKEIKFLLHFVKESKQDESGMPNNRFLAERTGGTYSTLKVQPAELEDSGVYFCASSIRDRGWATNEKLFFGSGTQLSVL.

The J gene is TRBJ2-7, the V gene TRBV19; D is undetermined. The CDR3 loop spans 16 amino acids. Germline V gene lookup returns CDR1 LNHDA and CDR2 SQIVND (reference sequence). The germline V and J ends were trimmed by 3 bases and 1 base, with 16 bases remaining between them. CDR3 nucleotide sequence: TGTGCCAGTAGTATTAGTGGACCGCTTGGGTCCTACGAGCAGTACGTC. It is translated as CASSISGPLGSYEQYV.

The chain is built from TRBV2 and TRBJ2-7; D may be TRBD1 (5 bases). CDR1 SNHLY and CDR2 FYNNEI come from the germline V gene. This CDR3 is built from 14 residues. Deletions cut 5 bases from V and 3 bases from J, with 14 bases between. CDR3 in DNA: TGTGCCAGCAGTCAGGGCCCTTTCTTCTACGAGCAGTACGTC. Encoded protein: CASSQGPFFYEQYV.

The chain employs TRBV7-3 and TRBJ2-1, with D perhaps TRBD1 or TRBD2 (5 bases each). The CDR3 is made up of 15 amino acids. Germline V gene lookup returns CDR1 SGHTA and CDR2 FQGTGA. Trimming cost V 5 bases and J 4 bases, with 15 bases left between them. The CDR3 is CASSPAGREYNEQFF. The CDR3 nucleotides read TGTGCCAGCAGCCCTGCGGGCAGGGAATACAATGAGCAGTTCTTC.

The CDR3 DNA is TGTGCCAGCAGGAGGTCAGGGGAGGCCCCAGATACGCAGTATTTT. Translating gives CASRRSGEAPDTQYF. V and J are TRBV6-5 and TRBJ2-3; D is perhaps TRBD1 or TRBD2 (6 bases each). Trimming stripped 6 bases from V and 4 bases from J, with 17 bases between. From germline, CDR1 is MNHEY and CDR2 SVGAGI. There are 15 residues in the CDR3.

The V call is TRBV7-9, the J call TRBJ2-5, with D perhaps being TRBD1 or TRBD2 (6 bases each). Germline CDR1 is SEHNR and CDR2 is FQNEAQ (reference sequence). V shed 5 bases and J shed 6 bases, with 19 bases lying between them. The CDR3 runs 15 residues. The CDR3 is CASSPTRGARQTQYF. The CDR3 DNA is TGTGCCAGCAGCCCTACGAGGGGGGCGAGACAGACCCAGTACTTC.

This chain joins TRBV11-2 and TRBJ2-7; unclear D gene. CDR3 size: 15 residues. Deletions cut 1 base from V and 0 bases from J, with 10 bases between. Germline values: CDR1 SGHAT, CDR2 FQNNGV. The CDR3 loop is CASSLGAELSYEQYF. CDR3 in DNA: TGTGCCAGCAGCTTAGGGGCAGAACTCTCCTACGAGCAGTACTTC.

The chain carries TRBV5-1 and TRBJ1-5; no clear D. V was clipped by 4 bases and J by 3 bases, with 8 bases between them. CDR3 size: 13 residues. Germline CDR1 and CDR2: SGHRS and YFSETQ. CDR3 sequence reads: CASSPHPNQPQHF. CDR3 in DNA: TGCGCCAGCAGCCCCCACCCCAATCAGCCCCAGCATTTT.

V is TRBV7-3 and J is TRBJ1-1; no reliable D call. The CDR3 spans 13 residues. Germline CDR1 SGHTA, CDR2 FQGTGA. Trimming pared 1 base from V and 3 bases from J, leaving 6 bases between. The CDR3 DNA is TGTGCCAGCAGCTTAATCTCGGACACTGAAGCTTTCTTT. Amino acid sequence: CASSLISDTEAFF.